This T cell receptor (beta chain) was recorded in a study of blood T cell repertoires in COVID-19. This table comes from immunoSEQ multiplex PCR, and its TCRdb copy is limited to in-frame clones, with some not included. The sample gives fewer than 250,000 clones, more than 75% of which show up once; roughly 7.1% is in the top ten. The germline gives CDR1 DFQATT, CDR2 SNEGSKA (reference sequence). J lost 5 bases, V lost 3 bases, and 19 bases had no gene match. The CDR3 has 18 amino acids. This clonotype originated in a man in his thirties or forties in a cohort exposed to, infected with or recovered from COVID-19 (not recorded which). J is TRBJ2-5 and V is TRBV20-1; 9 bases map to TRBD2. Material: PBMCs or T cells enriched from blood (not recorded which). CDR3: CSASFGSGSGSVTETQYF. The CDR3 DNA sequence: TGCAGTGCTAGTTTTGGTAGCGGGAGCGGCTCGGTTACCGAGACCCAGTACTTC.